This is a list of T cell receptor beta chains from one sample in a study of cytomegalovirus exposure and HLA in healthy donors. Here immunoSEQ multiplex PCR was the method, and the copy in TCRdb shows in-frame clones only, minus some. The sample has roughly 100,000 clones; approximately 76% are singletons. Sequencing was performed on PBMCs. The source is a man under 40 in good health and CMV-seropositive. CDR3s include the opening cysteine and the closing phenylalanine or tryptophan. The order of the fields is V gene, D gene, clone size, J gene, CDR3 protein, CDR3 DNA. A D gene is named only where the DNA matches it firmly. Clone sizes are given selectively: once, few, many, or a class where the clone is expanded.

TRBV6-5	TRBD2	NA	TRBJ2-1	CASRLGRAYNEQFF	TGTGCCAGCAGACTAGGGAGGGCCTACAATGAGCAGTTCTTC
TRBV28	NA	once	TRBJ2-7	CASSFFGNYEQYF	TGTGCCAGCAGCTTTTTCGGGAACTACGAGCAGTACTTC
TRBV6-4	TRBD1	once	TRBJ2-7	CASSGQGRSTTYEQYF	TGTGCCAGCAGTGGACAGGGTAGGAGTACCACCTACGAGCAGTACTTC
TRBV27	NA	NA	TRBJ1-1	CASSFKGAVGMNTEAFF	TGTGCCAGCAGTTTTAAAGGGGCAGTGGGAATGAACACTGAAGCTTTCTTT
TRBV5-6	TRBD1	NA	TRBJ1-2	CASSLEGGQDYGYTF	TGTGCCAGCAGCTTGGAAGGGGGACAGGACTATGGCTACACCTTC
TRBV27	NA	NA	TRBJ1-1	CASSSLRLASEAFF	TGTGCCAGCAGTTCGCTTAGACTGGCTTCCGAAGCTTTCTTT
TRBV27	NA	NA	TRBJ1-6	CARSVRDTTPLHF	TGTGCCAGAAGTGTCCGGGACACAACACCCCTCCACTTT
TRBV6-1	TRBD2	NA	TRBJ2-7	CASSERWSSGRHEQYF	TGTGCCAGCAGTGAAAGGTGGTCTAGCGGGCGCCACGAGCAGTACTTC
TRBV6-4	TRBD1	NA	TRBJ1-5	CASGTGGNQPQHF	TGTGCCAGCGGAACAGGGGGCAATCAGCCCCAGCATTTT
TRBV28	NA	NA	TRBJ1-2	CASSLTGGHYGYTF	TGTGCCAGCAGTTTAACGGGGGGCCACTATGGCTACACCTTC
TRBV19	TRBD1	NA	TRBJ1-1	CASSTSGQVYTEAFF	TGTGCCAGTAGTACCAGCGGACAGGTCTACACTGAAGCTTTCTTT
TRBV29-1	NA	NA	TRBJ2-2	CSVEEGTNTGELFF	TGCAGCGTTGAGGAGGGAACAAACACCGGGGAGCTGTTTTTT
TRBV28	TRBD1	NA	TRBJ1-2	CASSPRDRGVGYTF	TGTGCCAGCAGTCCCCGGGACAGGGGGGTTGGCTACACCTTC
TRBV7-9	TRBD1	NA	TRBJ1-2	CASSRALRTGQEGGYTF	TGTGCCAGCAGCCGGGCGTTGAGGACAGGCCAAGAAGGTGGCTACACCTTC
TRBV5-1	TRBD1	NA	TRBJ1-1	CASRLAGGGNTEAFF	TGCGCCAGCAGATTGGCAGGGGGCGGGAACACTGAAGCTTTCTTT